This T cell receptor (beta chain) emerged from a study of shared clonotypes between healthy human individuals. The germline gives CDR1 LGHNA, CDR2 YNFKEQ. The V gene lost 4 bases and the J gene lost 5 bases, with 15 bases spanning the gap. This CDR3 is built from 14 residues. Study-level results: Only blood samples were collected, and tissue repertoires likely differ.

The repertoire was sequenced with immunoSEQ multiplex PCR; TCRdb's copy has only in-frame clones and lacks some. The sample has under 600,000 clones; over 75% are singletons. This clone was observed at least ten times. Its antigen is still unknown. Only Caucasian adults living in Nashville, Tennessee made up the donor group. The TCR was taken from a middle-aged woman in good health. Some clones in this sample may be carry-over from other donors' samples. What was sequenced was PBMCs. This rearrangement joins TRBV4-2 to TRBJ2-7; perhaps D is TRBD1 or TRBD2 (5 bases each). The CDR3 loop reads CASSLHLGADEQYF. Written as DNA, the CDR3 is TGTGCCAGCAGCCTGCATCTCGGGGCCGACGAGCAGTACTTC.